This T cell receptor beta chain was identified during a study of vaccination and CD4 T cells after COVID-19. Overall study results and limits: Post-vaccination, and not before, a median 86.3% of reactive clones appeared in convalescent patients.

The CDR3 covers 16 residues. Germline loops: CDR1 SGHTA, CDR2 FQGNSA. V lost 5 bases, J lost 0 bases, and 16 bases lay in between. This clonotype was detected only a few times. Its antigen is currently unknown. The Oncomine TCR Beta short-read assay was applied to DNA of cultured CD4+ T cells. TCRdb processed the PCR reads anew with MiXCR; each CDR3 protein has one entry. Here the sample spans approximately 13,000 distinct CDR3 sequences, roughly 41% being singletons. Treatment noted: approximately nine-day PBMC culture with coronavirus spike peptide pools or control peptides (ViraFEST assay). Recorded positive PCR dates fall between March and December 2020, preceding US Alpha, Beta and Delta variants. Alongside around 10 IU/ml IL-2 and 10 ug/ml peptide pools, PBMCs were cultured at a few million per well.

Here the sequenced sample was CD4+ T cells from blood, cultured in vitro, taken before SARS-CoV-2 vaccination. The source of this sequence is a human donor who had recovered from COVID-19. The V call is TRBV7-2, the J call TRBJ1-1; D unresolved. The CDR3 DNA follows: TGTGCCAGCAGCCCCCGAGTCGCACAGTTGAACACTGAAGCTTTCTTT. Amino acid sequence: CASSPRVAQLNTEAFF.